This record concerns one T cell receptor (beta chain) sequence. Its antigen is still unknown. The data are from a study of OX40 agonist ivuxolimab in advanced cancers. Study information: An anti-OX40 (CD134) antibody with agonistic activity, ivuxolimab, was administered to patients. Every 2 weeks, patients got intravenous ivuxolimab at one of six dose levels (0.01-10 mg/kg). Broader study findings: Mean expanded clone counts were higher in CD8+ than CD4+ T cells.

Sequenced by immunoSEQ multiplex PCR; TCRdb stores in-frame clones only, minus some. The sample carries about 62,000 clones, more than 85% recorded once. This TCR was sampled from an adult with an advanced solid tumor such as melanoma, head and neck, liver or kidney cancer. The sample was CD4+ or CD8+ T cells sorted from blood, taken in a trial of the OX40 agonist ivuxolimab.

The CDR3 region is CASRQGGNEQFF. The CDR3, as DNA: TGTGCCAGCCGGCAGGGTGGCAATGAGCAGTTCTTC. The chain has TRBV2 and TRBJ2-1, with D possibly TRBD1 on 5 matching bases. The germline gives CDR1 SNHLY, CDR2 FYNNEI. V lost 8 bases, J lost 6 bases, and 11 bases lay in between. The CDR3 has 12 amino acids.